The present T cell receptor (beta chain) was sequenced within a study of shared clonotypes between healthy human individuals. A remark on this clone: Its antigen is undetermined.

CD4+ cell separation produced CD45RA+ naive and CD45RA-negative memory subsets. Here immunoSEQ multiplex PCR was the method, and the copy in TCRdb shows in-frame clones only, minus some. The sample records fewer than 3 million clones, less than 95% being singletons. Study-wide findings and caveats: Only blood samples were collected, and tissue repertoires likely differ. Shared clonotypes across all four donors exceeded non-shared ones in generation probability.

CDR3 length: 15 amino acids. Trimming took off 8 bases at V and 4 bases at J, with 15 bases between the two ends. CDR1 MDHEN and CDR2 SYDVKM come from the germline V gene. The sample taken for sequencing was naive CD4+ T cells from PBMCs. Subset in this sample: CD45RA+ positively selected. This TCR came from a man aged 18 to 30 in good health. Some clones in this sample may be carry-over from other donors' samples. The chain employs TRBV28 and TRBJ1-6; possibly TRBD1 for D (5 bases). CDR3 region: CASQVDGTYNSPLHF. CDR3 nucleotides: TGTGCCAGCCAAGTCGACGGGACTTATAATTCACCCCTCCACTTT. The whole variable domain, filled in from reference TRBV28 and TRBJ1-6, reads DVKVTQSSRYLVKRTGEKVFLECVQDMDHENMFWYRQDPGLGLRLIYFSYDVKMKEKGDIPEGYSVSREKKERFSLILESASTNQTSMYLCASQVDGTYNSPLHFGNGTRLTVT.